A selection of T cell receptor beta chains follows, all from one sample in a study of cytomegalovirus exposure and HLA in healthy donors. Repertoires were generated with immunoSEQ multiplex PCR, while TCRdb's copy carries only in-frame clones and drops some. This table has some 140,000 clones, over 65% appearing once. Sequenced input: PBMCs. Every receptor here comes from a woman in her forties in good health and CMV-seronegative. CDR3s include the opening cysteine and the closing phenylalanine or tryptophan. D genes are given only for firm matches. Only some rows state a clone size, as once, few, many or a class for expanded clones.

v_call	clone_size	d_call	j_call	cdr3_aa	cdr3_nt
TRBV5-6	.	.	TRBJ2-1	CASSSTAGAYNEQFF	TGTGCCAGCAGCTCTACGGCAGGGGCCTACAATGAGCAGTTCTTC
TRBV6-1	once	.	TRBJ1-1	CASSPQVPAFF	TGTGCCAGCAGTCCTCAGGTTCCGGCTTTCTTT
TRBV6-5	.	.	TRBJ2-1	CASSYGWFF	TGTGCCAGCAGTTACGGCTGGTTCTTC
TRBV5-1	.	TRBD2	TRBJ2-5	CASRGLVGGETQYF	TGCGCCAGCAGGGGACTAGTAGGAGGAGAGACCCAGTACTTC
TRBV2	.	.	TRBJ2-3	CASSTRSPQYF	TGTGCCAGCAGTACTAGGAGTCCGCAGTATTTT
TRBV5-1	.	.	TRBJ2-3	CASSRGTRTSEADTQYF	TGCGCCAGCAGCCGTGGGACAAGGACTAGTGAGGCAGATACGCAGTATTTT
TRBV15	.	TRBD1	TRBJ1-4	CATSGDRGAFNEKLFF	TGTGCCACCAGCGGTGACAGGGGGGCATTTAATGAAAAACTGTTTTTT
TRBV6-5	.	TRBD1	TRBJ1-1	CASKQGPEAFF	TGTGCCAGCAAACAGGGGCCCGAAGCTTTCTTT
TRBV5-6	.	TRBD2	TRBJ2-1	CASSLEGSGRLDEQFF	TGTGCCAGCAGCTTGGAGGGTAGCGGGAGGTTGGATGAGCAGTTCTTC
TRBV5-1	.	.	TRBJ1-2	CASSLGGDYGYTF	TGCGCCAGCAGCTTGGGAGGAGACTATGGCTACACCTTC
TRBV4-1	.	TRBD1	TRBJ1-6	CASSQAEQGASPLHF	TGCGCCAGCAGCCAAGCGGAACAGGGGGCGTCACCCCTCCACTTT
TRBV11-2	.	TRBD1	TRBJ2-2	CASSLDRPGTAYTGELFF	TGTGCCAGCAGCTTAGATAGACCTGGGACAGCTTATACCGGGGAGCTGTTTTTT
TRBV7-2	.	.	TRBJ1-2	CASSLGPGVGYGYTF	TGTGCCAGCAGCTTAGGCCCGGGGGTCGGCTATGGCTACACCTTC
TRBV12-5	.	TRBD1	TRBJ2-6	CASGSGQGNSGANVLTF	TGTGCTAGTGGTTCGGGACAGGGAAACTCTGGGGCCAACGTCCTGACTTTC
TRBV13	.	TRBD1	TRBJ1-1	CASSLWDRAVNTEAFF	TGTGCCAGCAGCTTATGGGACAGGGCAGTGAACACTGAAGCTTTCTTT
TRBV19	.	.	TRBJ1-2	CASSIDEQVGGYTF	TGTGCCAGTAGTATAGATGAACAGGTTGGTGGCTACACCTTC
TRBV7-9	.	TRBD1	TRBJ1-1	CASSERQGPNTEAFF	TGTGCCAGCAGCGAACGACAGGGTCCTAACACTGAAGCTTTCTTT
TRBV7-9	.	TRBD1	TRBJ2-7	CASSLLGDRVYEQYF	TGTGCCAGCAGCTTACTCGGTGACAGGGTTTACGAGCAGTACTTC
TRBV7-8	.	.	TRBJ2-3	CASSSRTVLTDTQYF	TGTGCCAGCAGCTCACGGACAGTTCTGACAGATACGCAGTATTTT
TRBV19	.	TRBD1	TRBJ2-2	CASLRRGLNTGELFF	TGTGCCAGCCTTCGAAGGGGGCTGAACACCGGGGAGCTGTTTTTT
TRBV7-2	.	.	TRBJ2-2	CASSFGGGTGELFF	TGTGCCAGCTCCTTTGGGGGAGGAACCGGGGAGCTGTTTTTT
TRBV5-1	.	TRBD1	TRBJ2-1	CASGTGQGYNEQFF	TGCGCCAGCGGGACGGGACAGGGATACAATGAGCAGTTCTTC
TRBV7-9	.	TRBD1	TRBJ1-5	CASSFDRQGGFQPQHF	TGTGCCAGCAGCTTTGATCGACAGGGGGGTTTCCAGCCCCAGCATTTT
TRBV11-3	few	TRBD1	TRBJ2-1	CASSYTGGSYNEQFF	TGTGCCAGCAGCTACACAGGGGGCTCCTACAATGAGCAGTTCTTC
TRBV9	.	TRBD2	TRBJ2-3	CASSVDPSGNTDTQYF	TGTGCCAGCAGCGTAGATCCTAGCGGCAACACAGATACGCAGTATTTT
TRBV19	.	.	TRBJ1-2	CASRSNRVTANYGYTF	TGTGCCAGTAGATCCAACAGGGTAACCGCTAACTATGGCTACACCTTC
TRBV25-1	.	TRBD2	TRBJ2-1	CASSGSGRRGPYNEQFF	TGTGCCAGCAGTGGTAGCGGGAGAAGAGGCCCCTACAATGAGCAGTTCTTC
TRBV28	.	.	TRBJ2-3	CASRTPGDTQYF	TGTGCCAGCAGGACTCCGGGTGATACGCAGTATTTT
TRBV10-3	.	TRBD1	TRBJ2-1	CAISDRDRGLYNEQFF	TGTGCCATCAGTGACCGGGACAGGGGCCTCTACAATGAGCAGTTCTTC
TRBV7-6	.	.	TRBJ1-4	CASSTGPQEAKLFF	TGTGCCAGCAGCACTGGACCCCAGGAGGCAAAACTGTTTTTT